The 9 T cell receptor beta chains listed next were all sequenced from one sample in a study of blood T cell repertoires in COVID-19. TCRdb's table, derived via immunoSEQ multiplex PCR, lists solely in-frame clones and lacks some. In the table there are about 82,000 clones, around 88% of which are singletons. Source material: peripheral blood. Every receptor here comes from a woman aged 55-75 years with acute or convalescent COVID-19.

The V and J genes are TRBV6-6 and TRBJ1-3, with TRBD1 identical over 8 bases. CDR3 length equals 15 residues. Germline-derived CDR1 and CDR2 are MNHNY and SVGAGI (reference sequence). V gave up 5 bases and J gave up 3 bases; unmatched junction bases: 6. The CDR3 coding sequence is TGTGCCAGCAGTCCCCAGGGGGCGCTTGGAAACACCATATATTTT. This translates into CASSPQGALGNTIYF.

J is TRBJ1-1 and V is TRBV7-3; 9 positions match TRBD1. From germline, CDR1 is SGHTA and CDR2 FQGTGA. This CDR3 has 14 residues. With V trimmed by 5 bases and J by 4 bases, 5 bases remained unmatched. The CDR3 loop is CASSATGGGTEAFF. CDR3 nucleotides: TGTGCCAGCAGCGCGACAGGGGGAGGCACTGAAGCTTTCTTT.

The rearrangement uses TRBV19 and TRBJ2-6; the D gene is possibly TRBD1 (6 bases). V lost 5 bases, J lost 2 bases, and 10 bases lay in between. CDR1 and CDR2 (germline): LNHDA, SQIVND (reference sequence). CDR3 length equals 15 residues. CDR3 residues: CASSAWGPGANVLTF. CDR3 nucleotide sequence: TGTGCCAGTAGTGCCTGGGGGCCTGGGGCCAACGTCCTGACTTTC.

The chain uses TRBV11-3 and TRBJ2-2; 7 positions agree with TRBD1. CDR3 size: 18 residues. Trimming removed 0 bases from V and 3 bases from J; junction bases left unmatched: 10. Germline V CDR1 and CDR2: SGHNT, YENEEA. The CDR3 DNA sequence: TGTGCCAGCAGCTTAGATGTTTGGGGGACAGACTACACCGGGGAGCTGTTTTTT. This sequence encodes CASSLDVWGTDYTGELFF. Full variable domain (outside the CDR3, taken from reference TRBV11-3 and TRBJ2-2): EAGVVQSPRYKIIEKKQPVAFWCNPISGHNTLYWYLQNLGQGPELLIRYENEEAVDDSQLPKDRFSAERLKGVDSTLKIQPAELGDSAVYLCASSLDVWGTDYTGELFFGEGSRLTVL.

V gene TRBV6-1 combines with J gene TRBJ1-2; unclear D gene. Trimming stripped 3 bases from V and 8 bases from J, with 16 bases between. Germline V gene data show CDR1 as MNHNS and CDR2 as SASEGT. This CDR3 region has 14 residues. DNA of the CDR3: TGTGCCAGCAGTGACCCCGGGGTCTTTGGGGGCTACACCTTC. This sequence encodes CASSDPGVFGGYTF.

CDR3 sequence (DNA): TGTGCCAGCAGCAAAAGGAGGGGCGAGGACACTGAAGCTTTCTTT. Amino acid sequence: CASSKRRGEDTEAFF. The V call is TRBV21-1, the J call TRBJ1-1. TRBV21-1 is described as a pseudogene. The CDR3 sequence is 15 residues long.

This clone was seen once. The chain uses TRBV10-1 and TRBJ1-2; TRBD1 agrees at 8 bases. This CDR3 is built from 13 residues. Germline values: CDR1 WNHNN, CDR2 SYGVQD (reference sequence). J gave up 4 bases and V 6 bases, and 4 bases lay outside the gene matches. CDR3 coding DNA: TGCGCCAGCAGCGGTGGACAGGGCTATGGCTACACCTTC. Translating it yields CASSGGQGYGYTF.

The rearrangement uses TRBV3-1 (or the pseudogene TRBV3-2) and TRBJ2-7; maybe TRBD1 (6 bases). The CDR3 loop spans 14 amino acids. Trimming pared 5 bases from V and 2 bases from J, leaving 13 bases between. Germline V gene lookup returns CDR1 LGHDT and CDR2 YNNKEL (reference sequence). CDR3 in DNA: TGTGCCAGCAGCATGAGCAGGGGACCCTACGAGCAGTACTTC. It is translated as CASSMSRGPYEQYF.

This clone was recorded only once. The chain uses TRBV5-1 and TRBJ1-6; 10 positions agree with TRBD1. CDR3 length: 16 amino acids. Germline V gene data show CDR1 as SGHRS and CDR2 as YFSETQ. Losses at the gene ends were 4 bases for V and 8 bases for J; bases not matched to a gene: 9. The CDR3 loop reads CASSRDQTGGYSPLHF. Here the CDR3 DNA reads TGCGCCAGCAGCAGGGACCAGACAGGGGGCTATTCACCCCTCCACTTT.